This is a list of T cell receptor beta chains from one sample in a study of T cells in Graves' hyperthyroidism and ophthalmopathy. TCRdb recomputed calls from the multiplex PCR reads with MiXCR, one row per CDR3 protein. The data contain around 690,000 distinct CDR3 sequences, 17% of them singletons. The sequenced material came from blood. The origin of the receptors is a man aged 50 or older with Graves' hyperthyroidism. CDR3s include the opening cysteine and the closing phenylalanine or tryptophan. A D gene is named only where the DNA matches it firmly. Rows may omit the clone size; those that give it use once, few, many or a size class.

CDR3: CASSLPGAGRETQYF
DNA: TGTGCCAGCAGCTTACCAGGGGCAGGGCGAGAGACCCAGTACTTC
J: TRBJ2-5
V: TRBV5-4
D: -
size: -

CDR3: CASSPRPGDSISGNTIYF
DNA: TGTGCCAGCAGTCCCCGTCCGGGGGACAGCATCTCTGGAAACACCATATATTTT
J: TRBJ1-3
V: TRBV28
D: TRBD1
size: -

CDR3: CASSSAGIQGGTEAFF
DNA: TGTGCCAGCAGTTCAGCGGGGATCCAGGGCGGCACTGAAGCTTTCTTT
J: TRBJ1-1
V: TRBV28
D: -
size: few

CDR3: CASSPNSDLPGANVLTF
DNA: TGCGCCAGCAGCCCGAATTCGGACCTTCCTGGGGCCAACGTCCTGACTTTC
J: TRBJ2-6
V: TRBV5-1
D: -
size: few

CDR3: CASGGGGGSYNEQFF
DNA: TGCGCCAGCGGAGGGGGGGGAGGGTCCTACAATGAGCAGTTCTTC
J: TRBJ2-1
V: TRBV5-1
D: -
size: -

CDR3: CASSYSIDTPSRLAGVNEQFF
DNA: TGTGCCAGCAGTTACTCGATTGACACCCCTTCTCGCCTAGCGGGAGTCAATGAGCAGTTCTTC
J: TRBJ2-1
V: TRBV6-2/TRBV6-3
D: TRBD2
size: -

CDR3: CASSFEGSETQYF
DNA: TGTGCCAGCAGCTTTGAGGGGTCGGAGACCCAGTACTTC
J: TRBJ2-5
V: TRBV7-9
D: -
size: few

CDR3: CSAGSPTDTQYF
DNA: TGCAGTGCTGGGTCGCCCACAGATACGCAGTATTTT
J: TRBJ2-3
V: TRBV20-1
D: -
size: -

CDR3: CASSLGSPGVLGEQYF
DNA: TGTGCCAGCAGCTTAGGGTCCCCGGGAGTACTAGGCGAGCAGTACTTC
J: TRBJ2-7
V: TRBV13
D: -
size: -

CDR3: CASSLPGGRVEDTQYF
DNA: TGTGCCAGCAGCTTACCCGGGGGTAGGGTGGAAGATACGCAGTATTTT
J: TRBJ2-3
V: TRBV13
D: -
size: many

CDR3: CASGGLSYNEQFF
DNA: TGTGCCAGCGGGGGGCTCTCCTACAATGAGCAGTTCTTC
J: TRBJ2-1
V: TRBV28
D: -
size: many

CDR3: CASSHSSTYEQYF
DNA: TGTGCCAGCAGCCACTCCTCCACCTACGAGCAGTACTTC
J: TRBJ2-7
V: TRBV3-1
D: -
size: many

CDR3: CASSLIAYEQYF
DNA: TGTGCCAGCAGTTTAATTGCCTACGAGCAGTACTTC
J: TRBJ2-7
V: TRBV28
D: -
size: many

CDR3: CASSPWTAYEQYF
DNA: TGTGCCAGCAGTCCATGGACAGCCTACGAGCAGTACTTC
J: TRBJ2-7
V: TRBV27
D: -
size: many

CDR3: CASSLGTDGYGYTF
DNA: TGCGCCAGCAGCTTGGGGACAGATGGTTATGGCTACACCTTC
J: TRBJ1-2
V: TRBV5-1
D: -
size: few